The next 27 T cell receptor beta chains were all read from a single sample in a study of T cell responses to AZD1222 COVID-19 vaccine. Measured with immunoSEQ multiplex PCR; TCRdb has only the in-frame clones, and not every one. The sample includes about 100,000 clones, about 83% of them seen just once. The sequencing used peripheral blood, collected on day 0 of AZD1222 vaccination. The receptors stem from an adult in good health.

The chain uses TRBV5-1 and TRBJ2-5; 7 nucleotides align to TRBD2. The ends lost 3 bases at V and 1 base at J; junction bases unmatched: 9. Germline V gene data show CDR1 as SGHRS and CDR2 as YFSETQ. The CDR3 is 16 amino acids. The chain's CDR3 is CASSSVGLHTQETQYF. CDR3 DNA: TGCGCCAGCAGCTCCGTGGGACTACATACCCAAGAGACCCAGTACTTC.

The chain has TRBV5-8 and TRBJ1-1, with TRBD1 as a possible D gene (5 bases). The CDR3 is 14 residues long. Germline CDR1 SGHTS, CDR2 YDEGEE. V was pared by 6 bases and J by 5 bases, with 17 bases between. CDR3 bases: TGTGCCAGCACCCGACGGGGGGTGGGGACTGAAGCTTTCTTT. Its protein is CASTRRGVGTEAFF. Full variable domain (rest looked up from reference TRBV5-8 and TRBJ1-1): EAGVTQSPTHLIKTRGQQATLRCSPISGHTSVYWYQQALGLGLQFLLWYDEGEERNRGNFPPRFSGRQFPNYSSELNVNALELEDSALYLCASTRRGVGTEAFFGQGTRLTVV.

This chain uses TRBV5-1 with TRBJ1-4; the D gene is possibly TRBD1 (6 bases). Between the trimmed V and J ends, which lost 4 bases and 8 bases, there was a span of 18 bases. Germline CDR1 reads SGHRS; CDR2 reads YFSETQ. This CDR3 contains 15 residues. The CDR3: CASSANAGALEKLFF. CDR3 DNA sequence: TGCGCCAGCAGCGCGAATGCGGGGGCTTTAGAAAAACTGTTTTTT.

V gene TRBV9 combines with J gene TRBJ1-1; D call uncertain. V lost 3 bases and J 0 bases, leaving 9 bases between the germline ends. The CDR3 is 14 residues long. Germline loops: CDR1 SGDLS, CDR2 YYNGEE. The CDR3 coding sequence is TGTGCCAGCAGCGCCGCCGCTATGAACACTGAAGCTTTCTTT. Translation gives CASSAAAMNTEAFF.

J is TRBJ2-3 and V is TRBV11-1; the D is unclear. CDR1 SGHAT and CDR2 FQDESV come from the germline V gene (reference sequence). V dropped 2 bases and J dropped 0 bases, with 9 bases sitting between them. The CDR3 runs 15 residues. DNA of the CDR3: TGTGCCAGCAGCTTACAGCAGTCTAGCACAGATACGCAGTATTTT. Translating it yields CASSLQQSSTDTQYF.

The chain is built from TRBV11-2 and TRBJ2-7, with D hard to call. Between the trimmed V and J ends, which lost 0 bases and 3 bases, there was a span of 9 bases. This CDR3 is built from 14 residues. In germline, CDR1 is SGHAT, CDR2 FQNNGV. As DNA, the CDR3 is TGTGCCAGCAGCTTAGAGTCAGTGTACTACGAGCAGTACTTC. Amino acids: CASSLESVYYEQYF.

The chain combines TRBV12-3 or TRBV12-4 with TRBJ1-2, with D possibly being TRBD1 (6 bases). V lost 5 bases to trimming and J lost 5 bases, with 9 bases between them. CDR3 length: 12 amino acids. The CDR3 DNA follows: TGTGCCAGCAGTCCGACAGGATATGGCTACACCTTC. This sequence encodes CASSPTGYGYTF.

The CDR3: CASSVVPGNEQFF. CDR3 nucleotides: TGTGCCAGCAGCGTAGTGCCTGGCAATGAGCAGTTCTTC. The V gene is TRBV9, the J gene TRBJ2-1; D uncertain. Looked up from germline, CDR1 is SGDLS and CDR2 is YYNGEE. The CDR3 is made up of 13 amino acids. The V end was cut by 0 bases, the J end by 6 bases, with 7 bases between.

V and J are TRBV11-2 and TRBJ1-6; TRBD1 might be the D (6 bases). In germline, CDR1 is SGHAT, CDR2 FQNNGV. Trimming cost V 2 bases and J 10 bases, with 12 bases left between them. The CDR3 is 14 residues long. CDR3 sequence (DNA): TGTGCCAGCAGCTTACCAGGGGTCTACTCACCCCTCCACTTT. Residues: CASSLPGVYSPLHF.

The chain recombines TRBV5-1 with TRBJ1-4; D possibly corresponds to TRBD1 (5 bases). The CDR3 runs 13 residues. Trimming stripped 4 bases from V and 5 bases from J, with 9 bases between. CDR1 and CDR2 from the germline V gene are SGHRS and YFSETQ. The CDR3 DNA follows: TGCGCCAGCAGCGGCGGGGGAAATGAAAAACTGTTTTTT. It codes for CASSGGGNEKLFF.

The chain has TRBV5-1 and TRBJ2-1; D may be TRBD2 (5 bases). V lost 0 bases and J 0 bases, leaving 10 bases between the germline ends. Germline CDR1 and CDR2: SGHRS and YFSETQ. CDR3 length: 16 amino acids. As DNA, the CDR3 is TGCGCCAGCAGCTTGGCTCGGGGTAGCTCCTACAATGAGCAGTTCTTC. Amino acids: CASSLARGSSYNEQFF.

The chain joins TRBV5-1 to TRBJ1-2; no reliable D call. The CDR3 spans 16 residues. The V end was cut by 0 bases, the J end by 3 bases, with 15 bases between. Germline CDR1 and CDR2: SGHRS and YFSETQ. The chain's CDR3 is CASSLEGRVDYYGYTF. The CDR3 coding sequence is TGCGCCAGCAGCTTGGAAGGACGGGTAGACTACTATGGCTACACCTTC.

The chain employs TRBV27 and TRBJ1-2; tentatively, D is TRBD1 (5 bases). In germline, CDR1 is MNHEY, CDR2 SMNVEV (reference sequence). This CDR3 spans 13 amino acids. The germline V and J ends were trimmed by 1 base and 13 bases, with 16 bases remaining between them. The CDR3 region has the DNA TGTGCCAGCAGTTTATTACAGGATCCCCTCGTCACCTTC. Translated: CASSLLQDPLVTF.

V gene TRBV5-1 combines with J gene TRBJ1-1; D not certain. Per germline, CDR1 SGHRS and CDR2 YFSETQ. V gave up 4 bases and J gave up 6 bases, with 13 bases separating them. The CDR3 covers 13 residues. CDR3 coding DNA: TGCGCCAGCAGCCTGGGGTATACCCCTGAAGCTTTCTTT. Translated, it gives CASSLGYTPEAFF.

This clone was recorded once. The chain joins TRBV27 to TRBJ1-1; no firm D call. Trimming removed 7 bases from V and 1 base from J, with 13 bases in between. Germline values: CDR1 MNHEY, CDR2 SMNVEV (reference sequence). The CDR3 covers 14 residues. CDR3 sequence reads: CASNFRAGNTEAFF. CDR3 DNA sequence: TGTGCCAGCAACTTTAGAGCGGGGAACACTGAAGCTTTCTTT.

J is TRBJ1-1 and V is TRBV28, with TRBD1 matching 9 bases. This CDR3 has 14 residues. Unmatched junction bases numbered 3, after V lost 4 bases and J lost 3 bases. Germline CDR1 MDHEN, CDR2 SYDVKM. Here the CDR3 DNA reads TGTGCCAGCAGTTCACAGGGGGCGGACACTGAAGCTTTCTTT. This sequence encodes CASSSQGADTEAFF.

V is TRBV7-9 and J is TRBJ1-4, with D hard to call. The CDR3 consists of 14 residues. The germline V gene encodes CDR1 SEHNR and CDR2 FQNEAQ (reference sequence). Trimming took 5 bases from V and 5 from J, leaving 12 bases between them. CDR3 sequence reads: CASSQGSLNEKLFF. The DNA of the CDR3 is TGTGCCAGCAGCCAAGGTAGTCTGAATGAAAAACTGTTTTTT.

The V gene is TRBV9, the J gene TRBJ1-1; 7 bases fit TRBD1. The CDR3 contains 13 residues. The germline V gene has CDR1 SGDLS and CDR2 YYNGEE. The V segment lost 3 bases and the J segment 1 base; nucleotides outside the gene matches: 0. The CDR3 sequence is CASSGQGNTEAFF. In DNA, the CDR3 is TGTGCCAGCAGCGGACAGGGGAACACTGAAGCTTTCTTT.

The chain joins TRBV6-5 to TRBJ1-1; TRBD1 agrees at 8 bases. In germline, CDR1 is MNHEY, CDR2 SVGAGI. The CDR3 consists of 12 residues. Trimming cost V 5 bases and J 11 bases; bases outside gene matches: 7. This chain's CDR3 is CASSQDRVKAFF. The CDR3 DNA reads as TGTGCCAGCAGTCAGGACAGGGTGAAGGCTTTCTTT.

J is TRBJ2-7 and V is TRBV3-1 (or the pseudogene TRBV3-2), with 8 bases lining up with TRBD2. The CDR3 is 15 residues long. Germline trimming cut 0 bases from V and 6 bases from J; bases unmatched to any gene: 7. Germline V gene data show CDR1 as LGHDT and CDR2 as YNNKEL (reference sequence). This CDR3 reads CASSQDRQRGSEQYF. The CDR3 DNA sequence: TGTGCCAGCAGCCAAGATCGACAGCGGGGGAGCGAGCAGTACTTC.

V is TRBV10-3 and J is TRBJ1-4; 10 positions match TRBD1. Losses at the gene ends were 4 bases for V and 2 bases for J; bases not matched to a gene: 10. This CDR3 has 18 residues. Germline V gene sequence: CDR1 ENHRY, CDR2 SYGVKD. The CDR3 DNA sequence: TGTGCCATCAGTGGACAGGGGGCGAAGGGATCGACTAATGAAAAACTGTTTTTT. Residues: CAISGQGAKGSTNEKLFF.

The rearrangement joins TRBV9 to TRBJ2-7; possibly TRBD1 for D (6 bases). The V gene lost 3 bases and the J gene lost 0 bases, with 10 bases spanning the gap. Germline CDR1 reads SGDLS; CDR2 reads YYNGEE. The CDR3 length is 14 residues. This CDR3 is CASSADRSSYEQYF. CDR3 coding DNA: TGTGCCAGCAGCGCCGACAGGAGCTCCTACGAGCAGTACTTC.

This chain joins TRBV18 and TRBJ1-1; 9 bases agree with TRBD1. CDR1 KGHSH and CDR2 LQKENI come from the germline V gene. The CDR3 covers 12 residues. Trimming took 6 bases from V and 10 from J; bases not matched to a gene: 6. This CDR3 reads CASSPNRGPAFF. DNA for the CDR3: TGTGCCAGCTCCCCAAACAGGGGGCCAGCTTTCTTT. Variable domain in full (rest from reference TRBV18 and TRBJ1-1): NAGVMQNPRHLVRRRGQEARLRCSPMKGHSHVYWYRQLPEEGLKFMVYLQKENIIDESGMPKERFSAEFPKEGPSILRIQQVVRGDSAAYFCASSPNRGPAFFGQGTRLTVV.

The J gene is TRBJ1-1, the V gene TRBV12-3 or TRBV12-4; no reliable D call. CDR3 size: 13 residues. V was clipped by 10 bases and J by 2 bases, with 14 bases between them. The CDR3 reads CAIGKGVNTEAFF. The CDR3 DNA reads TGTGCCATCGGGAAGGGAGTAAACACTGAAGCTTTCTTT.

The chain joins TRBV5-1 to TRBJ1-6; tentatively, D is TRBD1 (5 bases). CDR3 length: 16 amino acids. The germline V and J ends were trimmed by 0 bases and 9 bases, with 16 bases remaining between them. Germline V gene lookup returns CDR1 SGHRS and CDR2 YFSETQ. The CDR3 sequence is CASSLESDSPRSPLHF. CDR3 coding DNA: TGCGCCAGCAGCTTGGAATCCGACAGTCCCCGTTCACCCCTCCACTTT.

The rearrangement joins TRBV6-6 to TRBJ2-3, with D possibly TRBD2 on 5 matching bases. There are 13 residues in the CDR3. Trimming took 5 bases from V and 1 from J, leaving 7 bases between them. Germline assignment: CDR1 MNHNY and CDR2 SVGAGI (reference sequence). The CDR3 sequence: CASSMGGTDTQYF. CDR3 in DNA: TGTGCCAGCAGTATGGGAGGCACAGATACGCAGTATTTT.

The rearrangement links TRBV6-1 to TRBJ2-1; 13 positions agree with TRBD2. The germline gives CDR1 MNHNS, CDR2 SASEGT. The CDR3 has 19 residues. J was trimmed by 9 bases and V by 2 bases; bases with no gene match: 16. The CDR3: CASSEWRLAGGKRRSEQFF. The CDR3 nucleotides are TGTGCCAGCAGTGAATGGAGACTAGCGGGGGGCAAAAGGCGTAGTGAGCAGTTCTTC.